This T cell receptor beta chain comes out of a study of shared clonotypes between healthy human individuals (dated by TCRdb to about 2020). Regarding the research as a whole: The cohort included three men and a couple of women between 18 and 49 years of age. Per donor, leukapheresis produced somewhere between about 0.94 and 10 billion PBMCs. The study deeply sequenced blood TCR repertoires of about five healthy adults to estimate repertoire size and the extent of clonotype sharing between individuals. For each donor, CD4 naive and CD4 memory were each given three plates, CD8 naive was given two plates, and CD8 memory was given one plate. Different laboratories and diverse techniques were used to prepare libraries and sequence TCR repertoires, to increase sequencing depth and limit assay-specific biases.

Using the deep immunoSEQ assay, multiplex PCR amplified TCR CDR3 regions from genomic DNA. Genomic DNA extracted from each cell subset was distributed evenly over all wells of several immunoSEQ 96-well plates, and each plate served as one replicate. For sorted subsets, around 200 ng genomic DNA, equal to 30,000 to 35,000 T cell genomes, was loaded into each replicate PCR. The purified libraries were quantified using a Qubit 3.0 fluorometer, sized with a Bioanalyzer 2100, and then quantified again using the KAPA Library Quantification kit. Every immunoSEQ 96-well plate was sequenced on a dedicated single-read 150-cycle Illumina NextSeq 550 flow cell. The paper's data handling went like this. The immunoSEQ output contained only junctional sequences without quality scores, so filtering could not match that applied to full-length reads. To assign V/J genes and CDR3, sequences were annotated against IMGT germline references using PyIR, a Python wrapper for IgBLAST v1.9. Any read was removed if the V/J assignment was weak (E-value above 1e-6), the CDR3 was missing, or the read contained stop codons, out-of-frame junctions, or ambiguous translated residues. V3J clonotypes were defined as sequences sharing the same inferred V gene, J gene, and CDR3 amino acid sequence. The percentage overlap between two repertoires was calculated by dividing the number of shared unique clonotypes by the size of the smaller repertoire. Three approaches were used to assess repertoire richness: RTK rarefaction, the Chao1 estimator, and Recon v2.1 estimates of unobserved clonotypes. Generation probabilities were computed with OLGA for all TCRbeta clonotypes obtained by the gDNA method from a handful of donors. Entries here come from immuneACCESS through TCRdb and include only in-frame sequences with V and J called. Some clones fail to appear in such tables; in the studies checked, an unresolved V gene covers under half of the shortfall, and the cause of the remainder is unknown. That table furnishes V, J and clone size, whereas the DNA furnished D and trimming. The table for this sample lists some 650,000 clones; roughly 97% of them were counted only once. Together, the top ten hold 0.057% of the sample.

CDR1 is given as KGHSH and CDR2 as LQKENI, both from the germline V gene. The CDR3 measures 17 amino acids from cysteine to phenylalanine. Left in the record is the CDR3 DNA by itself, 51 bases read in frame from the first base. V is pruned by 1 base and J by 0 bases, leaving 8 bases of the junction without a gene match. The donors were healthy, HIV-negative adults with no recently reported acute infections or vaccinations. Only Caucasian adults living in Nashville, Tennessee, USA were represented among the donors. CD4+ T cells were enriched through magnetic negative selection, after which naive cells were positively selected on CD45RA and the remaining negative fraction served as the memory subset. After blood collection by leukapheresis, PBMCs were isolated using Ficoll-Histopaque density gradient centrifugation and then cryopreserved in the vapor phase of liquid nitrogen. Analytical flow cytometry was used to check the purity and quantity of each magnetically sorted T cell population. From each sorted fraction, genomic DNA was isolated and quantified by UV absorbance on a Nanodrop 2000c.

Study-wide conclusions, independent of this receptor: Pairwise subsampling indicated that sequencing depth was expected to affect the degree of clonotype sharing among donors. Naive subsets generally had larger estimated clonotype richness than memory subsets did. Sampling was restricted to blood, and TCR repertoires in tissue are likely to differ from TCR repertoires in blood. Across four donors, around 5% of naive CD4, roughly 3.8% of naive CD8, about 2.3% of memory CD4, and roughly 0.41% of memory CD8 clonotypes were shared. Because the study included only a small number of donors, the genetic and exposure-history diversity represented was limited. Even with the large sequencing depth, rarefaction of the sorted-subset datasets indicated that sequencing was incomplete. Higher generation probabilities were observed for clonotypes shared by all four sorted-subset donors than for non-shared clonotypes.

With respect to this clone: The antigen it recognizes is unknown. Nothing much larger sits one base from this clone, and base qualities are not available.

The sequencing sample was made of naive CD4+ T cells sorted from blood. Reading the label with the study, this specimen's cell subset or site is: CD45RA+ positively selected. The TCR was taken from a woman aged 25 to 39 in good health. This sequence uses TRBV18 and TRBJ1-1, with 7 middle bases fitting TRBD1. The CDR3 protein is CASSPLPSTGMNTEAFF. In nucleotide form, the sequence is TGTGCCAGCTCACCACTACCCTCGACAGGGATGAACACTGAAGCTTTCTTT.